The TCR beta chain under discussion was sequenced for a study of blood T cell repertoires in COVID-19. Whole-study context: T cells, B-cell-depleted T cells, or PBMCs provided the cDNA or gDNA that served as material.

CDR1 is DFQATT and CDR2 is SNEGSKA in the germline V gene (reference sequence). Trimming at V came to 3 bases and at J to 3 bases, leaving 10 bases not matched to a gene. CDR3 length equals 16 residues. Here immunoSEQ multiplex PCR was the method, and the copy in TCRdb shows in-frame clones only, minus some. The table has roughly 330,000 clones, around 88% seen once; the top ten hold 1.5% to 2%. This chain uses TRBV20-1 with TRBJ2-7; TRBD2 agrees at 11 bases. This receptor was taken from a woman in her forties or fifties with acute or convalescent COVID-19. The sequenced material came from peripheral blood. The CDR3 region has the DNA TGCAGTGCTAGTTTTAGCGGGAGGGCCGCGGTCTACGAGCAGTACTTC. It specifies CSASFSGRAAVYEQYF.